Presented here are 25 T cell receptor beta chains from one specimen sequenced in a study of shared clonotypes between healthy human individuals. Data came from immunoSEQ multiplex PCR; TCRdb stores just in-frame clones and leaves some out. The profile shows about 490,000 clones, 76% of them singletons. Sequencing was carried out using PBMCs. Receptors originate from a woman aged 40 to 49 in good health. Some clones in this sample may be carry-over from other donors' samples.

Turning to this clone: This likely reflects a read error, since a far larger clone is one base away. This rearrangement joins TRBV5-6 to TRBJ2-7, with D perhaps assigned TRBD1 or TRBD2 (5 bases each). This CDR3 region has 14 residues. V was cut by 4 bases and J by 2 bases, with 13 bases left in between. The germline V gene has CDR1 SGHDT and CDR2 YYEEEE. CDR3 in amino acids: CASSGDLTAYEQYF. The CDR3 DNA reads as TGTGCCAGCAGCGGGGACCTGACTGCCTACGAGCAGTACTTC.

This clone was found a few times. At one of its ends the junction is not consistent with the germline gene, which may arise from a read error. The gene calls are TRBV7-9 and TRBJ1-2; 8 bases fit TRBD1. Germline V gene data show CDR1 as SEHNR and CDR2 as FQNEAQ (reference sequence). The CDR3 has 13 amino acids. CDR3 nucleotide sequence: TGTGCCAGCAGCGCCGGACAGGGTCTGCGCATTAATTTC. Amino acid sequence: CASSAGQGLRINF.

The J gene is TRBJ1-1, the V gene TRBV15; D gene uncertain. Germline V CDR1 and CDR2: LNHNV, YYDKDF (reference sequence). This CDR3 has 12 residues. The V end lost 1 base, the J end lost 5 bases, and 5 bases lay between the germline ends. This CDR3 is CATSRGMTEAFF. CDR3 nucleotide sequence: TGTGCCACCAGCAGAGGGATGACTGAAGCTTTCTTT. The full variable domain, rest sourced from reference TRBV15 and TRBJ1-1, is DAMVIQNPRYQVTQFGKPVTLSCSQTLNHNVMYWYQQKSSQAPKLLFHYYDKDFNNEADTPDNFQSRRPNTSFCFLDIRSPGLGDTAMYLCATSRGMTEAFFGQGTRLTVV.

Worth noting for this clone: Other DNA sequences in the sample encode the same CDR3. The DNA of the CDR3 is TGTGCCAGCTCACCGTCCATCACAGATACGCAGTATTTT. Translation gives CASSPSITDTQYF. The chain carries TRBV18 and TRBJ2-3; D uncertain. Germline V gene lookup returns CDR1 KGHSH and CDR2 LQKENI. V dropped 3 bases and J dropped 2 bases, with 6 bases sitting between them. The CDR3 is 13 amino acids.

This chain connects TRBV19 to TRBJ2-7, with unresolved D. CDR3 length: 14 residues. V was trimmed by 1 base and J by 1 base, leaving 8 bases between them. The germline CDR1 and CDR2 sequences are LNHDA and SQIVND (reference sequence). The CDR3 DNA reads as TGTGCCAGTAGTATAGTATACGGTTCCTACGAGCAGTACTTC. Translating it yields CASSIVYGSYEQYF.

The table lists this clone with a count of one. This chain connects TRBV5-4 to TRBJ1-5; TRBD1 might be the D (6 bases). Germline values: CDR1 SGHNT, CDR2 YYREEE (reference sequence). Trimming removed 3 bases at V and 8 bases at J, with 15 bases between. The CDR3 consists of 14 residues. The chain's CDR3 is CASSSQGRGEPQHF. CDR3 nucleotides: TGTGCCAGCAGCTCACAGGGAAGGGGCGAGCCCCAGCATTTT.

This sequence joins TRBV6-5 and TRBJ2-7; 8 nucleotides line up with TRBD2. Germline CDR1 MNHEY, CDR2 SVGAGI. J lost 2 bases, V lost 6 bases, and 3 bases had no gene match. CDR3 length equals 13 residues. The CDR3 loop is CASRVSGTYEQYF. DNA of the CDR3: TGTGCCAGCAGGGTTAGCGGGACCTACGAGCAGTACTTC.

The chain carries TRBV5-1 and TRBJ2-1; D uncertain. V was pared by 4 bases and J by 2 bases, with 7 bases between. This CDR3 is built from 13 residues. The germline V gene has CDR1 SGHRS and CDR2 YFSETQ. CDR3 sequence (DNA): TGCGCCAGCAGCGAAGGGACCTACAATGAGCAGTTCTTC. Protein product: CASSEGTYNEQFF.

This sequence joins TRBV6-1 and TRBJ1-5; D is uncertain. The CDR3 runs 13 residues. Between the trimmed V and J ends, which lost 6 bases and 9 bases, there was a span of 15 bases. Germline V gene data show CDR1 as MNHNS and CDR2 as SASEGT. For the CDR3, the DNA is TGTGCCAGCAGGGGAATCGGGGTGACGCCCCAGCATTTT. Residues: CASRGIGVTPQHF.

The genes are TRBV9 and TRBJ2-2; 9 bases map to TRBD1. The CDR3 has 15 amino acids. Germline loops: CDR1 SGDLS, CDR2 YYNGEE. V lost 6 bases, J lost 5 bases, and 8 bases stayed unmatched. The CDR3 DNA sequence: TGTGCCAGCACCCAGCGGGACAGGGATACCGGGGAGCTGTTTTTT. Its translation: CASTQRDRDTGELFF.

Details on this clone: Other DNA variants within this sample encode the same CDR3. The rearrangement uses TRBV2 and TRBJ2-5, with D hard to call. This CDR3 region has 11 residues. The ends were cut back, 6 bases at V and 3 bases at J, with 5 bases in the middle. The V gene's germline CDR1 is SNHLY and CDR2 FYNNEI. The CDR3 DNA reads TGTGCCAGCAGGCCGGAAGAGACCCAGTACTTC. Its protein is CASRPEETQYF.

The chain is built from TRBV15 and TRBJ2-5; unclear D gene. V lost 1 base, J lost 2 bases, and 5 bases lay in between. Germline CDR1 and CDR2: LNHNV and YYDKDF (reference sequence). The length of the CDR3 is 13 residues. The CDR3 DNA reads TGTGCCACCAGCAGAGGCCTACAAGAGACCCAGTACTTC. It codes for CATSRGLQETQYF. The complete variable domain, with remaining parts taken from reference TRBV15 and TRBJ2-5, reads DAMVIQNPRYQVTQFGKPVTLSCSQTLNHNVMYWYQQKSSQAPKLLFHYYDKDFNNEADTPDNFQSRRPNTSFCFLDIRSPGLGDTAMYLCATSRGLQETQYFGPGTRLLVL.

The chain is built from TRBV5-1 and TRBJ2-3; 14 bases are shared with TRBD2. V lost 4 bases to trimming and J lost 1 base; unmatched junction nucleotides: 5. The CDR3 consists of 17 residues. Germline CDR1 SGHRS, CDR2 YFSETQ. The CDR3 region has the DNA TGCGCCAGCAGCCTGGGGGGACTAGCGGGAGGCACAGATACGCAGTATTTT. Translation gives CASSLGGLAGGTDTQYF.

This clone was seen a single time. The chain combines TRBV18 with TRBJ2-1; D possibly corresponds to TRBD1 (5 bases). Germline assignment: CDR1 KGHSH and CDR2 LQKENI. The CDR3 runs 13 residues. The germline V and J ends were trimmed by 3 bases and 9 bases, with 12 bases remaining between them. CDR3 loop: CASSPSGIGEQFF. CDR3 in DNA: TGTGCCAGCTCACCTTCAGGGATTGGTGAGCAGTTCTTC.

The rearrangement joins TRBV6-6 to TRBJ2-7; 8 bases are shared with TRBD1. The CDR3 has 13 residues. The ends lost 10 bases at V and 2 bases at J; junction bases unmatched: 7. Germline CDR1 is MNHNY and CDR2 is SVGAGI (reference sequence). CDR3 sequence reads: CATSRDRTYEQYF. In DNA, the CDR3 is TGTGCCACCTCCCGGGACAGGACCTACGAGCAGTACTTC.

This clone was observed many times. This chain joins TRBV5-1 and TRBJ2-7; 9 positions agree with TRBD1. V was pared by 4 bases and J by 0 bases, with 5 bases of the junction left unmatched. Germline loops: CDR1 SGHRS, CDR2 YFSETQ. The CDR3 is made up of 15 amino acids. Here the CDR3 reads CASSPGQGYSYEQYF. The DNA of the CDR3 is TGCGCCAGCAGCCCAGGACAGGGGTACTCCTACGAGCAGTACTTC.

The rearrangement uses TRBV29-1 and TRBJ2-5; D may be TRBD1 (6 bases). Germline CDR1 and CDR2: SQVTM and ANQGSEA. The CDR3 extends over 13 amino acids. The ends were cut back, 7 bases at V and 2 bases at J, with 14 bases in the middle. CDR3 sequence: CSGAGTTQETQYF. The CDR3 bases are TGCAGCGGGGCTGGGACAACACAAGAGACCCAGTACTTC.

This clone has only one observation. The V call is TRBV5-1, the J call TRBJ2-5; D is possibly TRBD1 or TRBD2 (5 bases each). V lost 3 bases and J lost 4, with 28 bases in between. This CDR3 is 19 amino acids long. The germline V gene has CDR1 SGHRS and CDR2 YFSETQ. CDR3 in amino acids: CASSSGVGTPGTRGETQYF. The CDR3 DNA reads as TGCGCCAGCAGCTCTGGGGTAGGGACGCCTGGAACCCGGGGAGAGACCCAGTACTTC.

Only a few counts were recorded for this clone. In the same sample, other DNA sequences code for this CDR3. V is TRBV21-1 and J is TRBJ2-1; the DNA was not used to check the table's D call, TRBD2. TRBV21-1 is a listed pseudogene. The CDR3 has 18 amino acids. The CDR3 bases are TGTGCCAGCAGCAAAGCGGGGGTTGGGGAGGGCCGGGACAATGAGCAGTTCTTC. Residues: CASSKAGVGEGRDNEQFF.

CDR3 sequence (DNA): TGCGCCAGCAGCCAACCGACAGGGAACAATGAGCAGTTCTTC. Translating it yields CASSQPTGNNEQFF. This chain connects TRBV4-1 to TRBJ2-1; 7 bases fit TRBD1. V was pared by 2 bases and J by 5 bases, with 3 bases of the junction left unmatched. CDR3 length: 14 amino acids. Germline CDR1 reads MGHRA; CDR2 reads YSYEKL.

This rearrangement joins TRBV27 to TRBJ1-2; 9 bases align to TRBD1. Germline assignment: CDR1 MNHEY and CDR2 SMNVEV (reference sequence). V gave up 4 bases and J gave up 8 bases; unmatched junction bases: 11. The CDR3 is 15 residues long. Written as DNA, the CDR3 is TGTGCCAGCAGTTCACCGGGACAGGGAATGGGAGGCTACACCTTC. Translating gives CASSSPGQGMGGYTF.

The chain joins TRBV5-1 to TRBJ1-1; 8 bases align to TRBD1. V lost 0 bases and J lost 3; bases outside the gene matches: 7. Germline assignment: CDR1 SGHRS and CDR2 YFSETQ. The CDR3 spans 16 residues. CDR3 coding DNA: TGCGCCAGCAGCTTGGTCACAGGGGGGAGGTACACTGAAGCTTTCTTT. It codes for CASSLVTGGRYTEAFF.

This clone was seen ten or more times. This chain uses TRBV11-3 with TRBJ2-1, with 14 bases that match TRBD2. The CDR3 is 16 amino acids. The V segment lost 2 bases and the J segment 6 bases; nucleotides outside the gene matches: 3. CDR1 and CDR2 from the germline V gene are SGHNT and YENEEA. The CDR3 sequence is CASSLKGLAGVNEQFF. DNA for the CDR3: TGTGCCAGCAGCTTAAAGGGACTAGCGGGAGTCAATGAGCAGTTCTTC.

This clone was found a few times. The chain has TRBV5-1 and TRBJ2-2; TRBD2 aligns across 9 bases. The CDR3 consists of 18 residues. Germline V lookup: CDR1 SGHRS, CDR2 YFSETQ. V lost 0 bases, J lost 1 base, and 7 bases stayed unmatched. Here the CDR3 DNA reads TGCGCCAGCAGCTTGGGCCTAGCGGGGAATCTGAACACCGGGGAGCTGTTTTTT. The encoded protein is CASSLGLAGNLNTGELFF.

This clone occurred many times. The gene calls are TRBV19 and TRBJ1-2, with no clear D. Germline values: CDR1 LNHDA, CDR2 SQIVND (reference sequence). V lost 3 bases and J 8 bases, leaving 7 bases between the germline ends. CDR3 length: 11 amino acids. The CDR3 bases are TGTGCCAGTAGTATGCTGTCCGGCTACACCTTC. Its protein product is CASSMLSGYTF.